Below, 3 T cell receptor beta chains from the same sample are listed, as sequenced in a study of CD8 T cells in Susac syndrome. An amount of RNA that ranged from 0.5 to 1 ug was reverse transcribed with random hexamers. TCRdb recomputed calls from the immunoSEQ multiplex PCR reads with MiXCR, one row per CDR3 protein. The table includes about 140,000 distinct CDR3 sequences, approximately 95% detected once. Sequences were obtained from CD4+ T cells from PBMCs. The receptor set was obtained from a human donor with Susac syndrome.

The chain joins TRBV20-1 to TRBJ1-2; no definite D call. This CDR3 is built from 12 residues. Germline CDR1 reads DFQATT; CDR2 reads SNEGSKA (reference sequence). Trimming took off 5 bases at V and 7 bases at J, with 14 bases between the two ends. The CDR3 bases are TGCAGTGCTTTGGCGGAGGGCGGTGGCTACACCTTC. It specifies CSALAEGGGYTF.

The sample holds one count of this clonotype. V is TRBV3-1 and J is TRBJ2-5; the D is unclear. V was cut by 2 bases and J by 8 bases, with 9 bases left in between. CDR3 length equals 12 residues. Germline-derived CDR1 and CDR2 are LGHDT and YNNKEL (reference sequence). The CDR3 bases are TGTGCCAGCAGCCAATTTGTGGCCACCCAGTACTTC. This codes for CASSQFVATQYF.

The chain employs TRBV5-1 and TRBJ2-7; D is ambiguous. The CDR3 totals 15 residues. CDR1 is SGHRS and CDR2 is YFSETQ in the germline V gene. Trimming removed 4 bases from V and 3 bases from J, with 17 bases in between. CDR3 region: CASSPFPDTIYEQYF. The CDR3 DNA is TGCGCCAGCAGCCCGTTCCCCGACACGATCTACGAGCAGTACTTC. The complete variable domain, with remaining parts taken from reference TRBV5-1 and TRBJ2-7, reads KAGVTQTPRYLIKTRGQQVTLSCSPISGHRSVSWYQQTPGQGLQFLFEYFSETQRNKGNFPGRFSGRQFSNSRSEMNVSTLELGDSALYLCASSPFPDTIYEQYFGPGTRLTVT.